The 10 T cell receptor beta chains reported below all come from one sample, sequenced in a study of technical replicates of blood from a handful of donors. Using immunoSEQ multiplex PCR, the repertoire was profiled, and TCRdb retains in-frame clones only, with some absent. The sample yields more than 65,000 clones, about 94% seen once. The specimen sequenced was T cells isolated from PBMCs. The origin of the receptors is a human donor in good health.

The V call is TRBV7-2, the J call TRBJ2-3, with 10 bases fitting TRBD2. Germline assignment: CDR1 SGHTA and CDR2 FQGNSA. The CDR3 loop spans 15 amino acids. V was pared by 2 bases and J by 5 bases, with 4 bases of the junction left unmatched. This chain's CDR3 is CASSLLAGVRDTQYF. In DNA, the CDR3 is TGTGCCAGCAGCTTACTAGCGGGAGTACGAGATACGCAGTATTTT.

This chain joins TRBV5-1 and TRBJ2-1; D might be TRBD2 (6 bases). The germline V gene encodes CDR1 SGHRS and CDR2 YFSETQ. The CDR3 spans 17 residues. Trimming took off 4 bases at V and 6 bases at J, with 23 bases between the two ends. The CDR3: CASSLGPAGLILNEQFF. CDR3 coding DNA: TGCGCCAGCAGCCTCGGACCAGCGGGTCTAATTCTCAATGAGCAGTTCTTC.

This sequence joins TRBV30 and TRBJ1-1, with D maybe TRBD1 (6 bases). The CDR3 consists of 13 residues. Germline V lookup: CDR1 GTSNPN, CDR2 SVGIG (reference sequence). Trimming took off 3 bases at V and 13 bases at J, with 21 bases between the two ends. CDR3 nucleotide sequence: TGTGCCTGGAGCCCCACAGGGCTGGGGATTGATTTCTTT. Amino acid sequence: CAWSPTGLGIDFF.

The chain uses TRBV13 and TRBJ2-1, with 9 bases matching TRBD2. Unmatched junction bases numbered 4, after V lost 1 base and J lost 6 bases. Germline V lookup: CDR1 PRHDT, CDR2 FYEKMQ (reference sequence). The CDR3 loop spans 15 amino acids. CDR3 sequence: CASSLARGRGNEQFF. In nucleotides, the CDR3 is TGTGCCAGCAGCTTAGCTCGCGGGAGGGGCAATGAGCAGTTCTTC.

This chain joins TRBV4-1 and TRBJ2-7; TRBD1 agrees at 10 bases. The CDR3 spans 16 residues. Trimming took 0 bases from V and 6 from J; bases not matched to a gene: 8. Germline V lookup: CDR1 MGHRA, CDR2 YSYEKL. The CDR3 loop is CASSQDGQGDIREQYF. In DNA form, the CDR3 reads TGCGCCAGCAGCCAAGACGGACAGGGGGATATTCGCGAGCAGTACTTC.

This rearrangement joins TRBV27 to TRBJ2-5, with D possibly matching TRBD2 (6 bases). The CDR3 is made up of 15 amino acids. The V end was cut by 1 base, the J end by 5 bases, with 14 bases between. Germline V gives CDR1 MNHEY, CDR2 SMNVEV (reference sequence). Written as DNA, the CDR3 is TGTGCCAGCAGTTTATACGGGGGTTTCTCGGAGACCCAGTACTTC. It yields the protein CASSLYGGFSETQYF.

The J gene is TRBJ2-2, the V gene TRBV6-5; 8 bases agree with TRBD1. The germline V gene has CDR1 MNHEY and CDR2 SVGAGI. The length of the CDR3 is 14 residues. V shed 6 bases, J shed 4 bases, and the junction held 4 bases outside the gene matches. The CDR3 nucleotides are TGTGCCAGCAGAAACCAGGGGGCCACCGGGGAGCTGTTTTTT. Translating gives CASRNQGATGELFF.

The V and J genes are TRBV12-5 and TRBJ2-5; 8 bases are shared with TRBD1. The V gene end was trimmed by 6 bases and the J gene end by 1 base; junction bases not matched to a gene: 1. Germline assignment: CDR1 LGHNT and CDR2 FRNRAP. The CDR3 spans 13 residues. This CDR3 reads CASGDRGQETQYF. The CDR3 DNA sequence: TGTGCTAGTGGCGACAGGGGCCAAGAGACCCAGTACTTC.

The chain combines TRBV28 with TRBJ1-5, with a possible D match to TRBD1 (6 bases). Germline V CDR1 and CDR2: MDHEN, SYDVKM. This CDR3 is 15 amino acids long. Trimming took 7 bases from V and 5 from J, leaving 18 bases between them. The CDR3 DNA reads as TGTGCCAGCAAATCAGTAGGGGGAAAGGATCAGCCCCAGCATTTT. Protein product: CASKSVGGKDQPQHF.

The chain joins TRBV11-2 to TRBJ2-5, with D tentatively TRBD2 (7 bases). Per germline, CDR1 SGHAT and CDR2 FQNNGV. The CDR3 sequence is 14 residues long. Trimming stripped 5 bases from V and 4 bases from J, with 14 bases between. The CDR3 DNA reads TGTGCCAGCAGCCCCATAGGGGGGGGAGAGACCCAGTACTTC. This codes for CASSPIGGGETQYF.